This T cell receptor beta chain was profiled in a study of blood T cell repertoires in COVID-19. For the study at large: Sites across the United States, Italy and Spain contributed samples from acute and convalescent COVID-19. Sources were T cells, B-cell-depleted T cells, or PBMCs; the material itself was cDNA or gDNA.

Original processing notes: Cell counts per sample came from amplifying reference gene primers. Profiled with immunoSEQ multiplex PCR; TCRdb holds only in-frame clones, not every one. From that table come the V and J calls and clone size; the DNA was used to work out D and trimming. The repertoire holds some 290,000 clones, with over 80% as singletons. V lost 0 bases, J lost 4 bases, and 6 bases lay in between. CDR1 is SGHAT, CDR2 FQNNGV, per germline. CDR3 length: 13 residues. This sequence was found in a man aged 60 to 75 who had recovered from COVID-19. Specimen: peripheral blood. The chain uses TRBV11-2 and TRBJ1-2; maybe TRBD1 (5 bases). The CDR3 loop reads CASSLDQGYGYTF. In DNA, the CDR3 is TGTGCCAGCAGCTTAGACCAGGGCTATGGCTACACCTTC.